The present T cell receptor beta chain was sequenced within a study of T cell repertoires in cytomegalovirus infection. Across the study: Both recently identified HLA-C-restricted and well-studied HLA-B-restricted CMV epitopes were used in the study. CMV infection together with matching HLA type was indicated by public TCR beta signatures. General study findings and limits: Based on cumulative public TCR beta family frequency, carriers of CMV plus the relevant HLA were identified.

This clonotype was seen a handful of times. The antigen remains unidentified. The ends were cut back, 3 bases at V and 6 bases at J, with 18 bases in the middle. CDR1 MDHEN and CDR2 SYDVKM come from the germline V gene. The CDR3 covers 16 residues. TCRdb processed the reads anew with MiXCR; each CDR3 protein has one entry. Found here are some 350,000 distinct CDR3 sequences, about 29% of them singletons; the top ten hold 20%. This sequence joins TRBV28 and TRBJ2-1; the D call may be TRBD1 or TRBD2 (5 bases each). Source: cultured PBMCs, taken from culture after CMV antigen stimulation. This TCR was recovered from a human donor in good health (CMV status not recorded). Some clones in this sample may be carry-over from other donors' samples. The CDR3 spells CASSFEGPRAGNEQFF. CDR3 coding DNA: TGTGCCAGCAGTTTTGAGGGACCCAGGGCGGGCAATGAGCAGTTCTTC.